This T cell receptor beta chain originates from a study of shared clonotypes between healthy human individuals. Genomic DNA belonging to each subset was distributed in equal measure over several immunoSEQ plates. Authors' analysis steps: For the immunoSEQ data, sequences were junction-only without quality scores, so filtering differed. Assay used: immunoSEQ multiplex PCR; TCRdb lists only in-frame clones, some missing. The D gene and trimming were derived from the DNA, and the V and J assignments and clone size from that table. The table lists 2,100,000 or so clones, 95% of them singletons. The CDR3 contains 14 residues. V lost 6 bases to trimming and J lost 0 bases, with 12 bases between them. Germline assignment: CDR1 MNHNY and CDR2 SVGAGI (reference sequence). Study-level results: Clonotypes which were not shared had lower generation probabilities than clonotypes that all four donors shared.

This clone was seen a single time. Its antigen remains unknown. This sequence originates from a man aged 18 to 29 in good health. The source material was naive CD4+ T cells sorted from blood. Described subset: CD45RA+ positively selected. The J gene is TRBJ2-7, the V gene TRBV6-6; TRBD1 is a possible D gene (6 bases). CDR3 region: CASRLETGSYEQYF. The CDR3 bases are TGTGCCAGCAGGCTTGAGACAGGCTCCTACGAGCAGTACTTC.